Presented here are 20 T cell receptor beta chains from one specimen sequenced in a study of cytomegalovirus exposure and HLA in healthy donors. Vbeta (60) and Jbeta (13) primers were used in the PCR. TCRdb keeps only in-frame clones here, not all; method: immunoSEQ multiplex PCR. Among about 120,000 clones, 77% were seen once, and the ten largest hold 4.2%. Sequenced sample: PBMCs. The receptors here all came from a male donor in good health and CMV-seropositive.

The V gene is TRBV2, the J gene TRBJ2-7; 7 positions agree with TRBD1. Losses at the gene ends were 6 bases for V and 2 bases for J; bases not matched to a gene: 13. The CDR3 has 16 residues. Germline CDR1 SNHLY, CDR2 FYNNEI. CDR3 nucleotides: TGTGCCAGCAGCGCCAGGGGGATGGGGATAACCTACGAGCAGTACTTC. This encodes CASSARGMGITYEQYF. Full variable domain (rest looked up from reference TRBV2 and TRBJ2-7): EPEVTQTPSHQVTQMGQEVILRCVPISNHLYFYWYRQILGQKVEFLVSFYNNEISEKSEIFDDQFSVERPDGSNFTLKIRSTKLEDSAMYFCASSARGMGITYEQYFGPGTRLTVT.

The rearrangement links TRBV28 to TRBJ1-2; the D is unclear. This CDR3 region has 13 residues. The V end lost 6 bases, the J end lost 1 base, and 9 bases lay between the germline ends. From germline, CDR1 is MDHEN and CDR2 SYDVKM. The CDR3 DNA reads as TGTGCCAGCAGACCCCACAGTAACTATGGCTACACCTTC. Protein product: CASRPHSNYGYTF.

The CDR3 coding sequence is TGCGCCAGCAGTCCCGCGAACAGAGACGAAAACAAAGGGGACACTGAAGCTTTCTTT. Translation: CASSPANRDENKGDTEAFF. The chain links TRBV23-1 to TRBJ1-1, with D maybe TRBD1 (5 bases). TRBV23-1 is filed as an ORF, its function uncertain. The CDR3 extends over 19 amino acids. The V gene lost 4 bases and the J gene lost 3 bases, with 27 bases spanning the gap.

CDR3 sequence reads: CAISAQGYTGELFF. DNA of the CDR3: TGTGCCATCAGTGCCCAGGGGTACACCGGGGAGCTGTTTTTT. The gene calls are TRBV10-3 and TRBJ2-2, with D maybe TRBD1 (6 bases). Looked up from germline, CDR1 is ENHRY and CDR2 is SYGVKD. The V end lost 4 bases, the J end lost 3 bases, and 9 bases lay between the germline ends. The CDR3 is 14 residues long.

This clone was detected only once. The gene calls are TRBV11-2 and TRBJ2-1, with no clear D. CDR1 is SGHAT, CDR2 FQNNGV, per germline. The CDR3 consists of 15 residues. V was trimmed by 5 bases and J by 4 bases, leaving 15 bases between them. The CDR3 reads CASSPNIEQYNEQFF. The CDR3 nucleotides are TGTGCCAGCAGCCCAAATATTGAACAGTACAATGAGCAGTTCTTC.

The genes are TRBV5-6 and TRBJ2-1, with D tentatively TRBD2 (5 bases). Between the trimmed V and J ends, which lost 1 base and 3 bases, there was a span of 17 bases. The CDR3 has 17 amino acids. CDR1 is SGHDT and CDR2 is YYEEEE in the germline V gene. This CDR3 is CASSLTLAETVYNEQFF. Written as DNA, the CDR3 is TGTGCCAGCAGCTTGACGCTAGCAGAGACCGTCTACAATGAGCAGTTCTTC.

The rearrangement joins TRBV6-5 to TRBJ2-1, with 9 bases identical to TRBD1. Germline lookup yields CDR1 MNHEY and CDR2 SVGAGI. The CDR3 length is 15 residues. Trimming removed 6 bases from V and 8 bases from J; junction bases left unmatched: 11. The CDR3 DNA reads as TGTGCCAGCAGCCTGGGACAGGGAAGACGCGATGAGCAGTTCTTC. The encoded protein is CASSLGQGRRDEQFF.

The chain carries TRBV29-1 and TRBJ1-4, with 10 positions matching TRBD1. With V trimmed by 0 bases and J by 6 bases, 4 bases remained unmatched. The CDR3 totals 15 residues. CDR1 is SQVTM, CDR2 ANQGSEA, per germline. CDR3 DNA sequence: TGCAGCGTTGAAGAGAGGGACAGGGGCTATGAAAAACTGTTTTTT. This sequence encodes CSVEERDRGYEKLFF.

This clone was picked up one time. The rearrangement uses TRBV28 and TRBJ1-2; D remains ambiguous. This CDR3 is built from 11 residues. The germline V gene encodes CDR1 MDHEN and CDR2 SYDVKM. The V gene lost 8 bases and the J gene lost 4 bases, with 8 bases spanning the gap. The CDR3 coding sequence is TGTGCCAGCCGGAGCGGCTATGGCTACACCTTC. Amino acid sequence: CASRSGYGYTF.

The chain carries TRBV27 and TRBJ1-1; a weak D match, TRBD1 (5 bases). The CDR3 has 15 amino acids. V was clipped by 1 base and J by 0 bases, with 9 bases between them. Germline CDR1 and CDR2: MNHEY and SMNVEV (reference sequence). The CDR3 protein is CASSLLQGLNTEAFF. CDR3 in DNA: TGTGCCAGCAGTTTATTGCAGGGCTTGAACACTGAAGCTTTCTTT.

V gene TRBV19 combines with J gene TRBJ2-1, with TRBD2 matching 9 bases. Germline assignment: CDR1 LNHDA and CDR2 SQIVND (reference sequence). V was clipped by 1 base and J by 6 bases; unmatched bases: 1. The CDR3 has 14 residues. CDR3 in DNA: TGTGCCAGTAGTATAGCGCGGGGGGGCAATGAGCAGTTCTTC. This translates into CASSIARGGNEQFF.

V is TRBV2 and J is TRBJ1-1, with 7 bases matching TRBD1. The CDR3 sequence is 12 residues long. Trimming removed 11 bases from V and 6 bases from J; junction bases left unmatched: 9. Germline V gives CDR1 SNHLY, CDR2 FYNNEI. CDR3: CADREEYSEAFF. The CDR3 region has the DNA TGTGCCGACAGGGAGGAATACTCTGAAGCTTTCTTT.

J is TRBJ1-3 and V is TRBV11-2; D unclear. Germline loops: CDR1 SGHAT, CDR2 FQNNGV. V shed 0 bases and J shed 8 bases, with 11 bases lying between them. The length of the CDR3 is 14 residues. Here the CDR3 DNA reads TGTGCCAGCAGCTTAGACCGAGTTGCGCACACCATATATTTT. This codes for CASSLDRVAHTIYF.

The chain employs TRBV5-5 and TRBJ2-7; 14 nucleotides line up with TRBD2. The CDR3 runs 18 residues. V lost 5 bases to trimming and J lost 3 bases; unmatched junction nucleotides: 13. Germline lookup yields CDR1 SGHKS and CDR2 YYEKEE (reference sequence). The CDR3 region has the DNA TGTGCCAGCAGTCCCTCCCCCCGGACTAGCGGGAGGCTCTACGAGCAGTACTTC. Translated, it gives CASSPSPRTSGRLYEQYF. Full variable domain (missing parts from reference TRBV5-5 and TRBJ2-7): DAGVTQSPTHLIKTRGQQVTLRCSPISGHKSVSWYQQVLGQGPQFIFQYYEKEERGRGNFPDRFSARQFPNYSSELNVNALLLGDSALYLCASSPSPRTSGRLYEQYFGPGTRLTVT.

The chain links TRBV5-6 to TRBJ2-5; D is unresolved. The last part of the DNA fits TRBJ2-7 better; the J call may be wrong. The CDR3 contains 11 residues. The V gene's germline CDR1 is SGHDT and CDR2 YYEEEE. CDR3 in DNA: TGTGCCAGCAGCTTGTTGGGCGAGCAGTACTTC. This encodes CASSLLGEQYF.

The chain has TRBV5-1 and TRBJ1-3; D is undetermined. The length of the CDR3 is 16 residues. The V gene lost 1 base and the J gene lost 0 bases, with 11 bases spanning the gap. CDR1 and CDR2 (germline): SGHRS, YFSETQ. CDR3 sequence (DNA): TGCGCCAGCAGCTTGCAGGCGGGGTTCTCTGGAAACACCATATATTTT. This sequence encodes CASSLQAGFSGNTIYF.

Here the CDR3 reads CASSIPGLAGGTDTQYF. The CDR3 DNA reads TGTGCCAGTAGTATTCCCGGACTAGCGGGAGGCACAGATACGCAGTATTTT. This chain links TRBV19 with TRBJ2-3; 13 positions agree with TRBD2. V was pared by 3 bases and J by 1 base, with 4 bases of the junction left unmatched. This CDR3 is 17 amino acids long. Germline V gives CDR1 LNHDA, CDR2 SQIVND (reference sequence).

The V and J genes are TRBV19 and TRBJ1-4; no clear D. This CDR3 comprises 16 residues. Deletions cut 0 bases from V and 6 bases from J, with 14 bases between. Germline loops: CDR1 LNHDA, CDR2 SQIVND (reference sequence). CDR3 sequence reads: CASSIDLEERHEKLFF. The DNA for the CDR3 is TGTGCCAGTAGTATAGATCTAGAGGAGAGGCATGAAAAACTGTTTTTT.

J is TRBJ2-7 and V is TRBV27; 13 positions match TRBD2. The length of the CDR3 is 16 residues. V lost 4 bases, J lost 2 bases, and 5 bases stayed unmatched. Per the germline V gene, CDR1 is MNHEY and CDR2 is SMNVEV (reference sequence). For the CDR3, the DNA is TGTGCCAGCAGTTCCCTACTAGCGGGAGGGCCCTACGAGCAGTACTTC. This encodes CASSSLLAGGPYEQYF.

The chain employs TRBV5-1 and TRBJ1-3; D is unclear. The CDR3 loop spans 15 amino acids. Germline V lookup: CDR1 SGHRS, CDR2 YFSETQ. Trimming shortened V by 3 bases and J by 1 base, and 11 bases separated the two germline ends. The CDR3 sequence: CASSSEEGSGNTIYF. CDR3 bases: TGCGCCAGCAGCTCGGAGGAAGGGTCTGGAAACACCATATATTTT.